The T cell receptor (beta chain) under discussion was sequenced for a study of cytomegalovirus exposure and HLA in healthy donors listed by TCRdb under 2017. Study-wide context: In an earlier analysis of roughly 500 of the donors, approximately 300 Gb of sequence data and 100 million or so unique TCR beta sequences from roughly 200 million T cells were reported. The study used immunosequencing to profile the T cell repertoires of approximately 690 subjects and linked those repertoires to cytomegalovirus serostatus. Class I and class II HLA loci were covered by the typing at four-digit resolution. To decide whether each TCR beta V gene segment behaved as functional or pseudogenic, an earlier analysis of some 600 of the donors relied on high-throughput TCR beta sequencing. Every discovery cohort repertoire had been produced on one sequencing platform. The aim of the study was to test whether cataloging public T cell receptors could identify signatures of past pathogen exposure. In a later analysis, previously published TCR beta repertoires from some 640 donors were re-analyzed and high-resolution HLA genotyping was added so that TCR occurrence patterns could be studied. Four or five DR-DQ haplotypes were handled as single units for association and clustering because linkage in the cohort was strong. Along with the roughly 700-subject first cohort, a separate validation cohort of over a hundred different subjects was used. The study combined high-throughput TCR immunosequencing, statistical association of individual TCRs with disease status, and machine learning to predict cytomegalovirus infection status. In the later analysis, no new phenotypic data were used to find candidate immune exposures; instead, reliance was placed on TCR beta sequences and their occurrence across donors. Donor age, sex, ethnicity and CMV serostatus were compiled alongside the repertoire data. Roughly 300 gigabases of sequencing data and 70 million to 85 million unique TCR sequences were included in an early release covering about 700 HLA-typed donors. Typing coverage varied by locus: roughly 629-640 donors for A, B, C, DRB1 and DQB1; around 560 for DQA1; more than 600 for DPA1; 450 to 480 for DPB1. Of the roughly 390 genotyped donors, roughly 85% fell in the genetic ancestry cluster associated with self-reported Caucasian donors. Genome-wide SNP genotypes for about 55% of the 666 donors were used in a later genetic analysis, which treated that subset as a discovery cohort. Among over 350 genotyped donors of the cohort, an average of 235,054 unique TCR beta nucleotide sequences were sequenced per donor, roughly 20% of them non-productive. Overall results and qualifications from the work: HLA typing was unavailable for some donors at each locus, so association tests used only the typed subset. The earlier analysis of around 600 of the donors excluded fewer than 20 rarely observed V segments, including chromosome 9 orphons, because counts were too low. In a later analysis, HLA-associated TCR beta chains were found to be more clonally expanded and to have lower generation probabilities than equally common non-associated chains. The only immune exposure information available for the cohort was CMV serostatus. A later analysis associated approximately 17,000 TCR beta sequences with specific HLA alleles at a false discovery rate of 0.05. Because the 87-base-pair reads could not distinguish some IMGT-functional V segments, including TRBV6-2 and TRBV6-3, those segments were excluded. According to a later analysis, parvovirus B19, influenza, CMV and Epstein-Barr virus appeared linked to several top co-occurrence clusters. While some public TCRs were present in many individuals, most TCR sequences turned up only very rarely across donors. The authors suggested that the approach could potentially be generalized to other disease states and immunological phenotypes. An earlier analysis of approximately 500 of the donors showed that most TCR beta V segments appeared in productive rearrangements either about 87% or about 30% of the time, which broadly matched IMGT annotations. A further reported finding was that TCR beta sequences accurately predicted the HLA-A and HLA-B alleles for most subjects in the first cohort. A cluster of highly shared sequence variants was judged likely to represent a technical artifact of the sequencing pipeline. A later genetic analysis reported fewer N-insertions in productive TCRs among donors in an Asian-associated ancestry cluster than the roughly 650-donor mean. This cohort had only TCR beta chains sequenced, and the lack of alpha or paired-chain data limited which features could be detected. In a later analysis, TCR association rates were found to vary across HLA loci, with the most associated TCRs seen for DRB1 alleles and the fewest for HLA-C alleles. In a later genetic analysis, a missense DCLRE1C variant was associated with V-gene and J-gene trimming of TCR beta chains, and the association was replicated in an independent cohort. The study listed approximately 150 TCR beta chains as associated with cytomegalovirus. Presence/absence analyses assumed roughly uniform sequencing depth across donors, an assumption that may not hold. Linkage disequilibrium might explain the correlated functional status among segregating V segments, but an unknown experimental factor could not be excluded. In a later analysis, most CMV-associated TCR beta chains were found to appear HLA-restricted, with HLA associations seemingly driven largely by CMV exposure. Three of the identified cytomegalovirus-associated TCR beta chains were confirmed in vitro to be specific for cytomegalovirus antigens. When HLA alleles, especially DR and DQ, strongly co-occurred, TCR associations were difficult to assign to individual alleles. The classifier was reported to diagnose cytomegalovirus status with high specificity and sensitivity in both the original cohort and the validation cohort.

In total, about 650 healthy bone marrow donors made up the cohort. At the time of sampling, all cohort members were nominally healthy, though unrecorded immune exposures were likely present. The donor tested CMV seropositive and was one of the 289 seropositive cohort members. Every donor gave a peripheral blood sample, and the peripheral blood mononuclear cells from that sample were used for TCR beta sequencing. The Qiagen DNeasy Blood Extraction Kit was used to extract genomic DNA from the blood cell samples. The protocol used for the library was the immunoSEQ multiplex PCR assay. For the multiplex PCR, a mixture combining 60 forward primers for TCR Vbeta segments and 13 reverse primers for TCR Jbeta segments was used. The CDR3 region of rearranged TCR beta genes was amplified from genomic DNA with a multiplex PCR assay. On the Illumina HiSeq System, the amplified TCR beta libraries were sequenced as 87-base-pair reads. The study's own analysis went as follows. In a later analysis, 77 million or so unique TCR beta chains were counted across the 650 to 750 repertoires, and roughly 11 million of these chains were shared by at least two donors. Raw reads were error-corrected and collapsed into unique sequences by a nearest-neighbor algorithm in which closely related sequences were merged to remove PCR and sequencing errors. To assign V, D and J gene segments, CDR3 sequences were aligned to IMGT reference sequences. Each retained sequence needed at least a six-nucleotide match to both a V gene segment and a J gene segment. A rearrangement counted as productive if the CDR3 had no stop codons and remained in frame with V and J, and every other rearrangement counted as non-productive. CDR3 was defined by IMGT convention, running from the second conserved V-encoded cysteine to the conserved J-encoded phenylalanine. The earlier analysis of around 640 of the donors excluded sequences that lacked an unambiguous match to a single V gene segment. An earlier analysis of a few hundred of the donors called V segments functional above 56.7% productive rearrangements and segregating when the between-donor standard deviation exceeded 5%. A statistical classification framework was developed to diagnose cytomegalovirus status using the catalog of TCR beta chain sequences. In a later analysis, V and J genes were assigned by comparing TCR nucleotide sequences against IMGT/GENE-DB human TR gene sequences. A later analysis assigned CDR3 sequences and most-parsimonious VDJ recombination scenarios with the TCRdist pipeline. In a later analysis, each TCR beta chain was defined by its CDR3 amino acid sequence together with its V-gene family, and reads lacking a unique V-gene family were excluded. In a later analysis, a few hundred highly shared, low-generation-probability nucleotide sequences were removed to address suspected cross-contamination and a sequencing artifact. For each public chain, a later analysis derived a clonal expansion index from normalized ranks of inferred template counts within each repertoire. In a later analysis, generation probabilities were computed using a VDJ recombination model fitted to out-of-frame rearrangements, and the results were checked against IGoR. In a later analysis, hypergeometric tests were used to score TCR-TCR, TCR-HLA and TCR-CMV co-occurrence, with a repertoire-size bias correction applied to TCR pairs. A later analysis estimated false discovery rates by permuting HLA or CMV assignments 20 times. In a later analysis, co-occurring TCRs were grouped using DBSCAN, and TCRdist sequence similarity was added for clustering within HLA-allele-positive subsets. Repertoires with fewer than 30,000 or more than 120,000 public chains were left out of co-occurrence clustering, as were a few repertoires with anomalous nucleotide sharing. Held by TCRdb, this immuneACCESS table contains in-frame sequences only and omits some clones. Under half of the omission traces to an unresolved V gene where checked; the cause of the rest is unknown. The V and J calls and clone size were taken over from that table, and D and trimming were inferred from the DNA. This sample holds more than 200,000 clones; approximately 70% were observed only once. 2.5% to 3% of the sample is held by the ten biggest clonotypes.

Concerning this clone: Its antigen remains undetermined. No much larger clonotype is one base removed from it; base qualities were not supplied.

Looking up the germline V gene yields CDR1 SGDLS and CDR2 YYNGEE. The CDR3 covers 13 residues, taking in both the cysteine and the phenylalanine. CDR3 DNA only is kept here, 39 bases in frame from base 1. Relative to germline, V is missing 3 bases and J is missing 7 bases, with 5 bases of the junction outside any gene match. Sequenced: PBMCs. The chain is made from TRBV9 and TRBJ1-2; 8 junctional bases match TRBD1. This clonotype originated in a man between 35 and 55 years old in good health and CMV-seropositive. The DNA sequence reads TGTGCCAGCAGCGGGACAGGGTTAGGTGGCTACACCTTC. Protein translation: CASSGTGLGGYTF.